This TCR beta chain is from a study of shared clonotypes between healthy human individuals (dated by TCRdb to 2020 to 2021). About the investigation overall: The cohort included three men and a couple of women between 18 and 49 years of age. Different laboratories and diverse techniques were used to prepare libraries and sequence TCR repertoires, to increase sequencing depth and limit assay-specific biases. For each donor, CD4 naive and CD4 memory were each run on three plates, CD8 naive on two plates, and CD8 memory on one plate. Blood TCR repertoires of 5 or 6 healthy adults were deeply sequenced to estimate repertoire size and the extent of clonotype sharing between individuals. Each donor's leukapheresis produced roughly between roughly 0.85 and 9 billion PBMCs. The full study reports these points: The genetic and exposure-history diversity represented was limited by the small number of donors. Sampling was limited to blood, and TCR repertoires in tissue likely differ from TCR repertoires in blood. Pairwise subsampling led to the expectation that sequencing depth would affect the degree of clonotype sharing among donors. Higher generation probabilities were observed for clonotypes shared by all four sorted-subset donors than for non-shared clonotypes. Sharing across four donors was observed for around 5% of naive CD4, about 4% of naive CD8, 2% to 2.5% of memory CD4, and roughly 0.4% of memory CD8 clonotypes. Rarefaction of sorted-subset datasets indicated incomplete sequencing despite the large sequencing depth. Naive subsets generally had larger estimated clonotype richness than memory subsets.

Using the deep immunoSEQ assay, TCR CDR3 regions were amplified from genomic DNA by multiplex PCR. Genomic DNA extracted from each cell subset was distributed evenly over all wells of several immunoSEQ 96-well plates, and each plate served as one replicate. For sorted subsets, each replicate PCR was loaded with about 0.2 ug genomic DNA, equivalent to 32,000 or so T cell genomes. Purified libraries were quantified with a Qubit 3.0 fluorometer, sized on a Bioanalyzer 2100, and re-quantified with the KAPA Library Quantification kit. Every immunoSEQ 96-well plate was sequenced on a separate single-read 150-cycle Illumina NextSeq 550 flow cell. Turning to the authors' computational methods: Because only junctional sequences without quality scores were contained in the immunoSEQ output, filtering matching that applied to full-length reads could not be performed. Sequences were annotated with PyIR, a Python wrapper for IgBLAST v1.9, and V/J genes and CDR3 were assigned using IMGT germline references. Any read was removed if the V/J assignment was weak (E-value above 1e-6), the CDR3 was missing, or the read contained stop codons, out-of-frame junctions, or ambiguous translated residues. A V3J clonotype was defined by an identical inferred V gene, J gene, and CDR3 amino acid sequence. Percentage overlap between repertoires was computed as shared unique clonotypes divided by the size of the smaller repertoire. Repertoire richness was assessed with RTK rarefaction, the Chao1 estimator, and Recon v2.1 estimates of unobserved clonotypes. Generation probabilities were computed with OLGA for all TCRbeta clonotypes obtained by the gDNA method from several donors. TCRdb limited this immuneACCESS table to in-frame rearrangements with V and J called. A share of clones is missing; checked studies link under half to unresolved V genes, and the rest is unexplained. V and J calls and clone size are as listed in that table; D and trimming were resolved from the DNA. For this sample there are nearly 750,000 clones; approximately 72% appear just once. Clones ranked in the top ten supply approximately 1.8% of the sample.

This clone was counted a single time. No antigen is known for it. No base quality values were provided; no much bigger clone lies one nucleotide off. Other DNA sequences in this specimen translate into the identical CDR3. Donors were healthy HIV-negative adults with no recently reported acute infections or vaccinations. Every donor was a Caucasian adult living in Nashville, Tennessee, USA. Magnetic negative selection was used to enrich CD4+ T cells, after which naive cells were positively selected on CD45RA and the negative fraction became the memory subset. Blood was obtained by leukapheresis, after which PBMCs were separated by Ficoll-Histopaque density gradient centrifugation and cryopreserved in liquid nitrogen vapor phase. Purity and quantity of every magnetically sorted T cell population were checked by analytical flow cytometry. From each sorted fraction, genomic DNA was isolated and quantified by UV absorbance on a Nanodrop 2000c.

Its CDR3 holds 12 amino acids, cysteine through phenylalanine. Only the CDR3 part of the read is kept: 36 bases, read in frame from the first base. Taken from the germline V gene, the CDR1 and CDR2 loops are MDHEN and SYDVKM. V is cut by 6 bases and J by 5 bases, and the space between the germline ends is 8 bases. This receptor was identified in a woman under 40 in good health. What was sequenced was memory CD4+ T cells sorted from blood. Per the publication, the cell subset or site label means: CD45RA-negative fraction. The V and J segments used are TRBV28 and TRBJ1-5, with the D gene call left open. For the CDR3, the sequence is CASSLSHQPQHF. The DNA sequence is TGTGCCAGCAGCCTCAGTCATCAGCCCCAGCATTTT.